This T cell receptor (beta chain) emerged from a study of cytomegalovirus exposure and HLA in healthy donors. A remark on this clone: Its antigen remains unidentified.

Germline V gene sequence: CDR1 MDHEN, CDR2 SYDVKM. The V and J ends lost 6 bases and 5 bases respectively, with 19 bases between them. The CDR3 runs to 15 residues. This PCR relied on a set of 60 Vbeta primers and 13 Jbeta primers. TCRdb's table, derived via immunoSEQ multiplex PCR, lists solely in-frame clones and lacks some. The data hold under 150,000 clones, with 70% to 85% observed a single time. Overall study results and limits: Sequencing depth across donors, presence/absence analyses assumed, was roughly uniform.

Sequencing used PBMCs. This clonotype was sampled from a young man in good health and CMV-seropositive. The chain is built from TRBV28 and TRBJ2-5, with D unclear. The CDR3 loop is CASSHTSRHVETQYF. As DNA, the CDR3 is TGTGCCAGCAGCCATACCTCACGACACGTGGAGACCCAGTACTTC.